This TCR beta chain originates from a study of blood T cells in healthy people across ages. Overall study results and limits: Age showed a roughly linear inverse relationship with TCR beta diversity per million T cells.

Through a sample-barcoded 5' primer and a J-beta primer mix, a second PCR was run for roughly 6 to 12 cycles. MiXCR was run by TCRdb on the 5' RACE reads, yielding one entry per CDR3 protein. This sample carries roughly 1,500,000 distinct CDR3 sequences, about 43% of them seen once, and the ten largest clones take less than 8%. Extracted total RNA amounted to at least 6 micrograms for each sample. On this clonotype: As yet, its antigen is unknown. Sequence at one end of the junction differs from germline and may be a read error.

Germline V lookup: CDR1 SGHVS, CDR2 FQNEAQ. The CDR3 totals 13 residues. This sequence originates from a woman aged 18-29 years in good health. Source material: blood. The genes are TRBV7-8 and TRBJ2-7, with a tentative D call TRBD1 (6 bases). The CDR3 nucleotides read TGTACCAGCACCCCAGGGGCTCCTGACGAGCAGTACTTC. Translated: CTSTPGAPDEQYF.